The 14 T cell receptor beta chains presented below share a single source sample, sequenced in a study of graft-versus-host responses after intestinal transplantation. These TCRs' antigens remain unknown. Clones were read by immunoSEQ multiplex PCR, and TCRdb kept only the in-frame ones, dropping some. The sample includes about 39,000 clones, 93% of them seen just once. Sequencing was performed on unstimulated CD8+ T cells sorted from spleen or lymph node cells, taken before transplant. Receptors were obtained from a human donor who was the organ donor for an intestinal transplant.

The chain links TRBV20-1 to TRBJ2-7; D remains ambiguous. This CDR3 has 11 residues. Trimming removed 5 bases from V and 2 bases from J, with 7 bases in between. The V gene's germline CDR1 is DFQATT and CDR2 SNEGSKA (reference sequence). CDR3 loop: CSASNPYEQYF. The DNA of the CDR3 is TGCAGTGCTTCGAACCCCTACGAGCAGTACTTC.

This chain connects TRBV6-5 to TRBJ2-1; D unclear. The CDR3 runs to 14 residues. Per the germline V gene, CDR1 is MNHEY and CDR2 is SVGAGI. V was trimmed by 5 bases and J by 4 bases, leaving 12 bases between them. The CDR3 reads CASSLSRWYNEQFF. As DNA, the CDR3 is TGTGCCAGCAGTCTTAGCCGGTGGTACAATGAGCAGTTCTTC.

This sequence joins TRBV6-5 and TRBJ2-6; D gene uncertain. The CDR3 has 12 residues. The V end lost 9 bases, the J end lost 1 base, and 4 bases lay between the germline ends. In germline, CDR1 is MNHEY, CDR2 SVGAGI. The DNA for the CDR3 is TGTGCCAGTGGTTCTGGGGCCAACGTCCTGACTTTC. It encodes CASGSGANVLTF.

V usage is TRBV4-3 and J usage is TRBJ2-2, with no clear D. The CDR3 length is 14 residues. Trimming removed 4 bases from V and 8 bases from J, with 14 bases in between. The germline gives CDR1 LGHNA, CDR2 YSLEER. This CDR3 reads CASSPDPFGGELFF. In nucleotides, the CDR3 is TGCGCCAGCAGCCCGGACCCCTTTGGTGGGGAGCTGTTTTTT.

This chain joins TRBV7-2 and TRBJ2-5, with 8 nucleotides matching TRBD1. The CDR3 runs 16 residues. Trimming cost V 5 bases and J 2 bases; bases outside gene matches: 10. Germline V gene lookup returns CDR1 SGHTA and CDR2 FQGNSA. CDR3 nucleotide sequence: TGTGCCAGCAGCCGACCCAGGGGGCATATGCAAGAGACCCAGTACTTC. This gives the protein CASSRPRGHMQETQYF.

The rearrangement joins TRBV11-2 to TRBJ2-1; 9 positions match TRBD2. CDR1 is SGHAT and CDR2 is FQNNGV in the germline V gene. Trimming cost V 4 bases and J 10 bases; bases outside gene matches: 5. CDR3 length: 13 amino acids. The CDR3 reads CASSSLAGVEQFF. CDR3 bases: TGTGCCAGCAGCTCGTTAGCGGGAGTGGAGCAGTTCTTC. Full variable domain (remainder filled in from reference TRBV11-2 and TRBJ2-1): EAGVAQSPRYKIIEKRQSVAFWCNPISGHATLYWYQQILGQGPKLLIQFQNNGVVDDSQLPKDRFSAERLKGVDSTLKIQPAKLEDSAVYLCASSSLAGVEQFFGPGTRLTVL.

The chain recombines TRBV4-1 with TRBJ1-5, with 10 bases that match TRBD1. The junction had 3 bases not matched to a gene; V was cut back by 4 bases and J by 0 bases. The length of the CDR3 is 16 residues. The germline gives CDR1 MGHRA, CDR2 YSYEKL. The CDR3 spells CASSPRQGASNQPQHF. The CDR3 DNA reads as TGCGCCAGCAGCCCTAGACAGGGGGCTAGCAATCAGCCCCAGCATTTT.

This chain uses TRBV27 with TRBJ1-1, with D possibly matching TRBD1 (5 bases). CDR3 length: 15 amino acids. CDR1 is MNHEY and CDR2 is SMNVEV in the germline V gene (reference sequence). Trimming cost V 5 bases and J 0 bases, with 13 bases left between them. The CDR3: CASSLYQGMNTEAFF. As DNA, the CDR3 is TGTGCCAGCAGTCTATACCAGGGTATGAACACTGAAGCTTTCTTT.

This chain links TRBV6-5 with TRBJ2-1, with D perhaps matching TRBD2 (7 bases). The CDR3 is 14 residues long. The germline V gene has CDR1 MNHEY and CDR2 SVGAGI. Trimming took off 2 bases at V and 7 bases at J, with 12 bases between the two ends. CDR3 loop: CASSYRGGGNEQFF. Here the CDR3 DNA reads TGTGCCAGCAGTTACAGGGGGGGTGGAAATGAGCAGTTCTTC.

In this sample, this clone turned up once. The V call is TRBV5-6, the J call TRBJ2-7; possible D gene TRBD1, 7 bases. The V gene's germline CDR1 is SGHDT and CDR2 YYEEEE. Trimming removed 3 bases at V and 3 bases at J, with 19 bases between. The CDR3 runs to 16 residues. CDR3 nucleotides: TGTGCCAGCAGCTACACACCGGACAGGCGGGACTACGAGCAGTACTTC. This encodes CASSYTPDRRDYEQYF.

DNA of the CDR3: TGTGCCAGCAGCTTAGAGGATGGACTAGCGGGAGGATACAATGAGCAGTTCTTC. Amino acid sequence: CASSLEDGLAGGYNEQFF. The chain recombines TRBV11-2 with TRBJ2-1; 14 nucleotides match TRBD2. CDR3 size: 18 residues. Looked up from germline, CDR1 is SGHAT and CDR2 is FQNNGV. Unmatched junction bases numbered 5, after V lost 0 bases and J lost 4 bases.

Worth noting for this clone: An end of the junction differs from the germline gene, which may be a read error. Other DNA sequences in the sample encode the same CDR3. The chain joins TRBV28 to TRBJ1-5; tentatively, D is TRBD1 (5 bases). The germline V gene encodes CDR1 MDHEN and CDR2 SYDVKM. This CDR3 is built from 14 residues. The CDR3 reads CASSRGRVDQPQHF. CDR3 nucleotides: TGCGCCAGCAGTAGGGGCCGGGTCGATCAGCCCCAGCATTTT.

This chain connects TRBV29-1 to TRBJ1-2, with D uncertain. This CDR3 contains 12 residues. The germline CDR1 and CDR2 sequences are SQVTM and ANQGSEA. Between the trimmed V and J ends, which lost 4 bases and 1 base, there was a span of 7 bases. Written as DNA, the CDR3 is TGCAGCGTTGTTGTGGGTAACTATGGCTACACCTTC. Amino acids: CSVVVGNYGYTF. Full variable domain (rest looked up from reference TRBV29-1 and TRBJ1-2): SAVISQKPSRDICQRGTSLTIQCQVDSQVTMMFWYRQQPGQSLTLIATANQGSEATYESGFVIDKFPISRPNLTFSTLTVSNMSPEDSSIYLCSVVVGNYGYTFGSGTRLTVV.

The chain links TRBV9 to TRBJ1-2; D is unclear. CDR3 length equals 15 residues. CDR1 is SGDLS, CDR2 YYNGEE, per germline. V was trimmed by 0 bases and J by 4 bases, leaving 13 bases between them. This CDR3 reads CASSVEEGRSYGYTF. In DNA form, the CDR3 reads TGTGCCAGCAGCGTAGAGGAGGGCCGGAGCTATGGCTACACCTTC.